One and the same sample provided the 28 T cell receptor beta chains below, sequenced in a study of blood T cell repertoires in COVID-19. Assay used: immunoSEQ multiplex PCR; TCRdb lists only in-frame clones, some missing. This sample has 110,000 or so clones; approximately 90% occur once, and the top ten carry approximately 19%. The sequenced material came from peripheral blood. The origin of the receptors is a human donor with acute or convalescent COVID-19. The donor label of this sample is uncertain.

J is TRBJ1-2 and V is TRBV27; 7 bases map to TRBD1. Germline V gives CDR1 MNHEY, CDR2 SMNVEV (reference sequence). The trim removed 6 bases at V and 1 base at J, leaving 2 bases unmatched. The CDR3 has 13 residues. CDR3 sequence (DNA): TGTGCCAGCAGACAGGGGCATAACTATGGCTACACCTTC. Its protein product is CASRQGHNYGYTF.

V usage is TRBV5-1 and J usage is TRBJ1-1; D is undetermined. The CDR3 runs 15 residues. The V and J ends lost 4 bases and 3 bases respectively, with 16 bases between them. CDR1 SGHRS and CDR2 YFSETQ come from the germline V gene. CDR3 loop: CASSISLGGHTEAFF. CDR3 sequence (DNA): TGCGCCAGCAGCATTTCTCTCGGCGGGCACACTGAAGCTTTCTTT.

The sample holds one count of this clone. The chain couples TRBV6-5 to TRBJ2-1; possibly TRBD2 for D (6 bases). V was cut by 2 bases and J by 0 bases, with 11 bases left in between. Germline V gene sequence: CDR1 MNHEY, CDR2 SVGAGI. This CDR3 is built from 16 residues. CDR3 sequence reads: CASSYLSGSSYNEQFF. CDR3 nucleotide sequence: TGTGCCAGCAGTTACCTTAGCGGTAGCTCCTACAATGAGCAGTTCTTC.

V and J are TRBV18 and TRBJ2-7, with TRBD1 matching 7 bases. The CDR3 has 13 amino acids. V shed 5 bases and J 3 bases; nucleotides not matched to a gene: 4. Germline values: CDR1 KGHSH, CDR2 LQKENI. CDR3 loop: CASSSTGSYEQYF. In DNA form, the CDR3 reads TGTGCCAGCTCATCGACAGGGAGCTACGAGCAGTACTTC.

The chain recombines TRBV15 with TRBJ1-2; no firm D call. Germline V lookup: CDR1 LNHNV, CDR2 YYDKDF (reference sequence). V lost 0 bases, J lost 7 bases, and 18 bases lay in between. The CDR3 loop spans 16 amino acids. The CDR3 here is CATSRDRGVHQAGYTF. In nucleotides, the CDR3 is TGTGCCACCAGCAGAGATCGTGGTGTCCATCAGGCTGGCTACACCTTC.

This clone was seen only once. The CDR3 is CASSPMGSGRSYEQYF. In nucleotides, the CDR3 is TGTGCCAGCAGTCCTATGGGGAGCGGGCGATCCTACGAGCAGTACTTC. The chain employs TRBV25-1 and TRBJ2-7; the D gene is possibly TRBD2 (6 bases). V shed 5 bases and J shed 1 base, with 18 bases lying between them. This CDR3 has 16 residues. Looked up from germline, CDR1 is MGHDK and CDR2 is SYGVNS.

This clone was seen just once. The rearrangement joins TRBV6-5 to TRBJ2-1; TRBD2 agrees at 8 bases. Germline V gene lookup returns CDR1 MNHEY and CDR2 SVGAGI. Trimming at V came to 2 bases and at J to 4 bases, leaving 7 bases not matched to a gene. CDR3 length equals 16 residues. CDR3 DNA: TGTGCCAGCAGTTACGGCGGGGGGAGGGCGTACAATGAGCAGTTCTTC. Protein sequence: CASSYGGGRAYNEQFF.

The V call is TRBV10-3, the J call TRBJ1-5, with 9 bases matching TRBD1. The germline gives CDR1 ENHRY, CDR2 SYGVKD. The V segment lost 3 bases and the J segment 8 bases; nucleotides outside the gene matches: 8. The CDR3 contains 15 residues. CDR3 region: CAISDLTGGKEPQHF. In nucleotides, the CDR3 is TGTGCCATCAGTGACCTTACAGGGGGCAAGGAGCCCCAGCATTTT.

This clone was counted a single time. The V gene is TRBV4-3, the J gene TRBJ1-6, with TRBD1 as a possible D gene (6 bases). V was cut by 0 bases and J by 10 bases, with 13 bases left in between. Germline loops: CDR1 LGHNA, CDR2 YSLEER. The CDR3 totals 15 residues. This CDR3 reads CASSQDLGAGSPLHF. CDR3 coding DNA: TGCGCCAGCAGCCAAGATCTGGGGGCAGGCTCACCCCTCCACTTT.

The J gene is TRBJ1-2, the V gene TRBV30; TRBD1 agrees at 7 bases. Germline CDR1 is GTSNPN and CDR2 is SVGIG (reference sequence). The CDR3 loop spans 13 amino acids. The V gene end was trimmed by 2 bases and the J gene end by 8 bases; junction bases not matched to a gene: 8. This chain's CDR3 is CAWSPSTGNGYTF. Written as DNA, the CDR3 is TGTGCCTGGAGTCCTTCGACAGGGAACGGCTACACCTTC.

The chain recombines TRBV5-4 with TRBJ2-2; 10 nucleotides agree with TRBD2. Germline assignment: CDR1 SGHNT and CDR2 YYREEE (reference sequence). The CDR3 extends over 16 amino acids. Trimming cost V 3 bases and J 6 bases; bases outside gene matches: 8. The CDR3 sequence is CASSSRLAGAAGELFF. In DNA form, the CDR3 reads TGTGCCAGCAGCTCTCGCCTAGCGGGGGCGGCCGGGGAGCTGTTTTTT.

The rearrangement joins TRBV19 to TRBJ2-7; the match to TRBD1 covers 9 bases. CDR1 and CDR2 from the germline V gene are LNHDA and SQIVND (reference sequence). The CDR3 has 19 amino acids. The trim removed 5 bases at V and 3 bases at J, leaving 20 bases unmatched. CDR3 sequence (DNA): TGTGCCAGTAGTGTGGGGACAGGGAGTTTTGGTTATCCCTTCTACGAGCAGTACTTC. This encodes CASSVGTGSFGYPFYEQYF.

The rearrangement uses TRBV11-1 and TRBJ1-3; unclear D gene. The germline V and J ends were trimmed by 5 bases and 0 bases, with 5 bases remaining between them. This CDR3 is built from 13 residues. In germline, CDR1 is SGHAT, CDR2 FQDESV (reference sequence). The CDR3 sequence: CASSRDSGNTIYF. The CDR3 DNA reads as TGTGCCAGCAGCCGGGACTCTGGAAACACCATATATTTT.

The DNA for the CDR3 is TGCGCCAGCAGCTTCCTAGCGGGGGGGCCTAGCACAGATACGCAGTATTTT. It codes for CASSFLAGGPSTDTQYF. V is TRBV5-1 and J is TRBJ2-3; 12 nucleotides align to TRBD2. Trimming removed 2 bases from V and 0 bases from J; junction bases left unmatched: 4. The CDR3 sequence is 17 residues long. Germline CDR1 is SGHRS and CDR2 is YFSETQ.

The sample holds one count of this clone. This sequence joins TRBV2 and TRBJ1-4, with D possibly matching TRBD1 (5 bases). CDR3 length equals 13 residues. Trimming took off 11 bases at V and 3 bases at J, with 13 bases between the two ends. CDR1 and CDR2 (germline): SNHLY, FYNNEI. CDR3 region: CAGRTQANEKLFF. The DNA of the CDR3 is TGTGCCGGCCGAACACAGGCTAATGAAAAACTGTTTTTT.

The chain uses TRBV7-8 and TRBJ2-5, with 7 positions matching TRBD1. With 1 base clipped from V and 2 bases from J, the junction kept 10 bases outside the gene matches. The CDR3 spans 17 residues. Germline values: CDR1 SGHVS, CDR2 FQNEAQ. The CDR3 DNA reads as TGTGCCAGCAGCTTAGTAAGGGACAGCCAGACTCAAGAGACCCAGTACTTC. This codes for CASSLVRDSQTQETQYF.

The rearrangement links TRBV5-6 to TRBJ2-3; 9 nucleotides line up with TRBD2. The CDR3 is made up of 16 amino acids. V lost 0 bases, J lost 2 bases, and 4 bases stayed unmatched. Germline V gene sequence: CDR1 SGHDT, CDR2 YYEEEE. The CDR3 is CASSLEVAGDTDTQYF. The CDR3 DNA reads TGTGCCAGCAGCTTGGAGGTAGCGGGGGACACAGATACGCAGTATTTT.

V usage is TRBV6-6 and J usage is TRBJ2-1, with 12 bases matching TRBD2. The CDR3 runs 13 residues. V shed 6 bases and J 12 bases; nucleotides not matched to a gene: 6. Germline CDR1 MNHNY, CDR2 SVGAGI (reference sequence). This CDR3 reads CASSPSGGAGQFF. DNA for the CDR3: TGTGCCAGCAGCCCTAGCGGGGGGGCTGGGCAGTTCTTC.

A single count supports this clone. This chain connects TRBV19 to TRBJ1-5; 8 nucleotides line up with TRBD1. The CDR3 length is 15 residues. Germline lookup yields CDR1 LNHDA and CDR2 SQIVND (reference sequence). V shed 4 bases and J 3 bases; nucleotides not matched to a gene: 5. Written as DNA, the CDR3 is TGTGCCAGTAGTAGGGGGACAGGCAACAATCAGCCCCAGCATTTT. It encodes CASSRGTGNNQPQHF.

The chain links TRBV19 to TRBJ1-4, with D hard to call. V was trimmed by 7 bases and J by 5 bases, leaving 14 bases between them. The CDR3 covers 14 residues. The germline V gene encodes CDR1 LNHDA and CDR2 SQIVND (reference sequence). The CDR3 sequence is CASTIGRGNEKLFF. DNA for the CDR3: TGTGCCAGTACAATCGGACGAGGGAATGAAAAACTGTTTTTT.

The sample holds one count of this clone. The V and J genes are TRBV9 and TRBJ2-5; weak D call: TRBD2 (6 bases). Germline V lookup: CDR1 SGDLS, CDR2 YYNGEE. The length of the CDR3 is 16 residues. Deletions cut 1 base from V and 5 bases from J, with 18 bases between. CDR3 amino acids: CASSVFSTSSVETQYF. Here the CDR3 DNA reads TGTGCCAGCAGCGTATTCTCAACTAGCTCAGTTGAGACCCAGTACTTC. Using reference TRBV9 and TRBJ2-5 for the parts outside the CDR3, the full variable domain is DSGVTQTPKHLITATGQRVTLRCSPRSGDLSVYWYQQSLDQGLQFLIQYYNGEERAKGNILERFSAQQFPDLHSELNLSSLELGDSALYFCASSVFSTSSVETQYFGPGTRLLVL.

The chain has TRBV19 and TRBJ2-1; D unclear. The CDR3 totals 15 residues. Looked up from germline, CDR1 is LNHDA and CDR2 is SQIVND (reference sequence). The ends were cut back, 9 bases at V and 0 bases at J, with 15 bases in the middle. In nucleotides, the CDR3 is TGTGCCAGCACCCGTTCGGAGAGCTCCTACAATGAGCAGTTCTTC. Its translation: CASTRSESSYNEQFF. The full variable domain, its missing parts supplied by reference TRBV19 and TRBJ2-1, is DGGITQSPKYLFRKEGQNVTLSCEQNLNHDAMYWYRQDPGQGLRLIYYSQIVNDFQKGDIAEGYSVSREKKESFPLTVTSAQKNPTAFYLCASTRSESSYNEQFFGPGTRLTVL.

The chain carries TRBV4-3 and TRBJ2-7; 9 bases align to TRBD1. CDR3 length: 15 residues. The V and J ends lost 2 bases and 0 bases, in that order; junction bases with no gene match: 2. Germline V gene sequence: CDR1 LGHNA, CDR2 YSLEER. CDR3 residues: CASSQQGQGSYEQYF. CDR3 DNA: TGCGCCAGCAGCCAACAGGGACAGGGCTCCTACGAGCAGTACTTC.

The V gene is TRBV7-9, the J gene TRBJ1-2; unclear D gene. CDR3 length: 13 amino acids. Trimming took off 1 base at V and 3 bases at J, with 6 bases between the two ends. Per the germline V gene, CDR1 is SEHNR and CDR2 is FQNEAQ (reference sequence). DNA for the CDR3: TGTGCCAGCAGCTTAGGAACGGACTATGGCTACACCTTC. Protein sequence: CASSLGTDYGYTF.

This chain links TRBV6-1 with TRBJ1-1; D not resolved. This CDR3 comprises 13 residues. The germline gives CDR1 MNHNS, CDR2 SASEGT. V dropped 1 base and J dropped 5 bases, with 8 bases sitting between them. CDR3 in DNA: TGTGCCAGCAGTGAAGTAAGAGGTACTGAAGCTTTCTTT. Residues: CASSEVRGTEAFF.

The chain has TRBV5-6 and TRBJ1-2, with TRBD1 identical over 8 bases. This CDR3 spans 13 amino acids. Looked up from germline, CDR1 is SGHDT and CDR2 is YYEEEE. Trimming removed 3 bases from V and 6 bases from J; junction bases left unmatched: 4. The CDR3 here is CASSWGQVHGYTF. CDR3 DNA sequence: TGTGCCAGCAGCTGGGGACAGGTCCATGGCTACACCTTC.

The CDR3 loop reads CASSIGSNSPLHF. The CDR3 region has the DNA TGTGCCAGTAGTATCGGTAGTAATTCACCCCTCCACTTT. The chain has TRBV19 and TRBJ1-6; D call uncertain. This CDR3 contains 13 residues. Looked up from germline, CDR1 is LNHDA and CDR2 is SQIVND (reference sequence). Trimming took 3 bases from V and 6 from J, leaving 6 bases between them. Combining the CDR3 with reference TRBV19 and TRBJ1-6 gives the whole variable domain DGGITQSPKYLFRKEGQNVTLSCEQNLNHDAMYWYRQDPGQGLRLIYYSQIVNDFQKGDIAEGYSVSREKKESFPLTVTSAQKNPTAFYLCASSIGSNSPLHFGNGTRLTVT.

This rearrangement joins TRBV5-5 to TRBJ1-5, with D unclear. V lost 1 base to trimming and J lost 5 bases, with 16 bases between them. The length of the CDR3 is 16 residues. Germline assignment: CDR1 SGHKS and CDR2 YYEKEE (reference sequence). The CDR3 region is CASSLFAGEGYQPQHF. Written as DNA, the CDR3 is TGTGCCAGCAGCTTGTTTGCAGGCGAAGGCTATCAGCCCCAGCATTTT. The complete variable domain, with remaining parts taken from reference TRBV5-5 and TRBJ1-5, reads DAGVTQSPTHLIKTRGQQVTLRCSPISGHKSVSWYQQVLGQGPQFIFQYYEKEERGRGNFPDRFSARQFPNYSSELNVNALLLGDSALYLCASSLFAGEGYQPQHFGDGTRLSIL.